The clone carrying this TCR beta chain turned up a few times. The data derive from a study of blood T cell repertoires in COVID-19. Original methodology: It was from reference gene primer amplification that nucleated cell counts were estimated. TCRdb keeps only in-frame clones here, not all; method: immunoSEQ multiplex PCR. D and trimming come from the DNA, and the V and J calls and clone size come from that table. The table lists approximately 140,000 clones, 80% of them singletons. V was pared by 5 bases and J by 6 bases, with 8 bases between. The CDR3 has 12 amino acids. Germline V gene lookup returns CDR1 MNHEY and CDR2 SVGAGI.

The sample consisted of peripheral blood. This clonotype was sampled from a man aged 55 to 70 with active or convalescent COVID-19. The chain has TRBV6-5 and TRBJ1-5; D remains unclear. CDR3 DNA sequence: TGTGCCAGCAGTAGTGGTAGTCAGCCCCAGCATTTT. Protein product: CASSSGSQPQHF.